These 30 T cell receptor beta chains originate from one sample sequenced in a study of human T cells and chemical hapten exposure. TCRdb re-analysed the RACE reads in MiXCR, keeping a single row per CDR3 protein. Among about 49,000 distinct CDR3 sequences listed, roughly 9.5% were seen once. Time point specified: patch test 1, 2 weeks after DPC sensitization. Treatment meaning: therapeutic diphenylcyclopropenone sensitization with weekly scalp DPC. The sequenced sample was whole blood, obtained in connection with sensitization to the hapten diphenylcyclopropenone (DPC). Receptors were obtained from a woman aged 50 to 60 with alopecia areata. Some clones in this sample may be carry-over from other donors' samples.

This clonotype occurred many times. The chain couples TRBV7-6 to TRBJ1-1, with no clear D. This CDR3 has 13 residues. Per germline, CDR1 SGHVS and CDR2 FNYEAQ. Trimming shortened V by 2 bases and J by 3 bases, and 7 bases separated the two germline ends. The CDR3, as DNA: TGTGCCAGCAGCTTACGCGATCACACTGAAGCTTTCTTT. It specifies CASSLRDHTEAFF.

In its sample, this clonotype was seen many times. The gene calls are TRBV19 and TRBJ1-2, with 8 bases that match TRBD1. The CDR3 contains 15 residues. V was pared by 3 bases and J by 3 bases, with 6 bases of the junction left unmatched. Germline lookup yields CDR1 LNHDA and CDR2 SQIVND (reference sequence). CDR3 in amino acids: CASSMTGEGDYGYTF. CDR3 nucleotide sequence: TGTGCCAGTAGTATGACAGGGGAGGGTGACTATGGCTACACCTTC.

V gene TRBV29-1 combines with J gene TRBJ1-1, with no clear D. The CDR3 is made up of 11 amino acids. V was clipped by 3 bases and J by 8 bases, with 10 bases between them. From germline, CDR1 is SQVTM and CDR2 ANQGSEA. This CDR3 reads CSVDNIGEAFF. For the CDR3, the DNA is TGCAGCGTTGATAATATCGGGGAAGCTTTCTTT.

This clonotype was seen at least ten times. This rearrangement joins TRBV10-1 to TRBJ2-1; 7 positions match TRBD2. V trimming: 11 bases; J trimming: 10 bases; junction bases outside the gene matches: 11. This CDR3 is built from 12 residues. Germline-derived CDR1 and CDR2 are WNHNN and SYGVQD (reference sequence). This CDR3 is CAPPGRVREQFF. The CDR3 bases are TGCGCCCCCCCGGGGAGGGTAAGGGAGCAGTTCTTC.

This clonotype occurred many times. CDR3 loop: CSVVFQGGPAQHF. The DNA for the CDR3 is TGCAGCGTTGTCTTCCAGGGCGGTCCGGCCCAGCATTTT. The genes are TRBV29-1 and TRBJ1-5; perhaps TRBD1 as D (5 bases). Germline V gives CDR1 SQVTM, CDR2 ANQGSEA. The CDR3 has 13 amino acids. Trimming shortened V by 4 bases and J by 11 bases, and 18 bases separated the two germline ends. Looking up the rest from reference TRBV29-1 and TRBJ1-5 gives the full variable domain: SAVISQKPSRDICQRGTSLTIQCQVDSQVTMMFWYRQQPGQSLTLIATANQGSEATYESGFVIDKFPISRPNLTFSTLTVSNMSPEDSSIYLCSVVFQGGPAQHFGDGTRLSIL.

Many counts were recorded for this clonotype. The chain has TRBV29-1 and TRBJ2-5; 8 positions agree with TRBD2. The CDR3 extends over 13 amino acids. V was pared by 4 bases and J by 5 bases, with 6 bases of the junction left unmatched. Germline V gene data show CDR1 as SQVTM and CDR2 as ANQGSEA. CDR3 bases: TGCAGCGTTGGGGGGACTAGTTTCGAGACCCAGTACTTC. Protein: CSVGGTSFETQYF.

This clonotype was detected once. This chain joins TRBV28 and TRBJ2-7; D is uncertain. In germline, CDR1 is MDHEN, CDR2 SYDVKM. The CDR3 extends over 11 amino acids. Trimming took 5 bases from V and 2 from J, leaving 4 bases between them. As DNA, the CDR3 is TGTGCCAGCAGTCGAACCTACGAGCAGTACTTC. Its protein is CASSRTYEQYF.

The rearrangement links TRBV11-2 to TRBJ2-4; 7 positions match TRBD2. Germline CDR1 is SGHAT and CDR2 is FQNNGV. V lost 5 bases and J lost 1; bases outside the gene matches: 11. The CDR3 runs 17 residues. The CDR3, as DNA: TGTGCCAGCAGCCTATTGGGACTACGCATCGCCAAAAACATTCAGTACTTC. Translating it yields CASSLLGLRIAKNIQYF.

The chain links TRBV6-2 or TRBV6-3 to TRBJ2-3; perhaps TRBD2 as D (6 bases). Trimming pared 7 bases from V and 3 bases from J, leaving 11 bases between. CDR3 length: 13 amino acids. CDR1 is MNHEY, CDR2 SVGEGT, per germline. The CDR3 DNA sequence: TGTGCCAGCAACGACGGGGGAACAGATACGCAGTATTTT. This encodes CASNDGGTDTQYF.

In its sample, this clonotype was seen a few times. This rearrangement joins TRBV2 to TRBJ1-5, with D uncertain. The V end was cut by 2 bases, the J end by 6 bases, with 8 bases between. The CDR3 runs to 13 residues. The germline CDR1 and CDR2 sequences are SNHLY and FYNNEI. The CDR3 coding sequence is TGTGCCAGCAGTGAATTGGAGCGTCAGCCCCAGCATTTT. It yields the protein CASSELERQPQHF.

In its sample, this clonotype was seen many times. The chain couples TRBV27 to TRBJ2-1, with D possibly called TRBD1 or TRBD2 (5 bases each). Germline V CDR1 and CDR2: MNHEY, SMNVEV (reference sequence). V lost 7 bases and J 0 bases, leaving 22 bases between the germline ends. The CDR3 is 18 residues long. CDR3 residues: CASKQAGMRGSSYNEQFF. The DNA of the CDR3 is TGTGCCAGCAAACAGGCAGGGATGAGGGGTAGCTCCTACAATGAGCAGTTCTTC.

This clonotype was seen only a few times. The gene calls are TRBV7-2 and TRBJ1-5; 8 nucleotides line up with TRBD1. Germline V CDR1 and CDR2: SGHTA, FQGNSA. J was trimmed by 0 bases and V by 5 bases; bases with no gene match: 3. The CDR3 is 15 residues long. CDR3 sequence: CASSPTGVSNQPQHF. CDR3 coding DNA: TGTGCCAGCAGCCCGACAGGGGTTAGCAATCAGCCCCAGCATTTT.

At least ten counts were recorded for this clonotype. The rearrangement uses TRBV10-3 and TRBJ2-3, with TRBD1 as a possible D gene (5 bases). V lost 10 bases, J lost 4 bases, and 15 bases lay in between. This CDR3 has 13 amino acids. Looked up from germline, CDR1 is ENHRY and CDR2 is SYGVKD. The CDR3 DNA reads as TGTGCCACCTCCCCGACAGAGGCAGATACGCAGTATTTT. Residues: CATSPTEADTQYF.

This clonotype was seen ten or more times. The CDR3 here is CASSDPRQPQHF. The CDR3 DNA follows: TGTGCCAGCAGTGACCCACGCCAGCCCCAGCATTTT. The rearrangement links TRBV6-1 to TRBJ1-5, with D unresolved. V lost 3 bases, J lost 7 bases, and 7 bases lay in between. The CDR3 runs 12 residues. Germline V gene data show CDR1 as MNHNS and CDR2 as SASEGT.

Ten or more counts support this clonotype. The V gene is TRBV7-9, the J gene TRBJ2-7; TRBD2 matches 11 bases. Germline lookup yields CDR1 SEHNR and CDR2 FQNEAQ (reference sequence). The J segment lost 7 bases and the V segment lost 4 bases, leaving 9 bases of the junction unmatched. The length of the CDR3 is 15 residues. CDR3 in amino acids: CASSSQTSGIVEQYF. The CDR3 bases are TGTGCCAGCAGCTCCCAGACTAGCGGGATAGTTGAGCAGTACTTC. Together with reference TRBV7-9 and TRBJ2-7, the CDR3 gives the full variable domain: DTGVSQNPRHKITKRGQNVTFRCDPISEHNRLYWYRQTLGQGPEFLTYFQNEAQLEKSRLLSDRFSAERPKGSFSTLEIQRTEQGDSAMYLCASSSQTSGIVEQYFGPGTRLTVT.

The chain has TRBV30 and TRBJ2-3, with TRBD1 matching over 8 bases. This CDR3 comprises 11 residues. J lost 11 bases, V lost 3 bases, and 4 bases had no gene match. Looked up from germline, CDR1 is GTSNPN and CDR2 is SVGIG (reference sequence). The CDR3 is CAWSAGTGQYF. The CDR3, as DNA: TGTGCCTGGAGCGCCGGGACAGGGCAGTATTTT.

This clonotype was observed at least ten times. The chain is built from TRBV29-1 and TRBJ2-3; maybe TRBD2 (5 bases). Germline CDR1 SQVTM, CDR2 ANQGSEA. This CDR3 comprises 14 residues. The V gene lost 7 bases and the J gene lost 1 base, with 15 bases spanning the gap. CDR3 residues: CSGTVGLGTDTQYF. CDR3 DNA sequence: TGCAGCGGTACCGTCGGACTTGGCACAGATACGCAGTATTTT.

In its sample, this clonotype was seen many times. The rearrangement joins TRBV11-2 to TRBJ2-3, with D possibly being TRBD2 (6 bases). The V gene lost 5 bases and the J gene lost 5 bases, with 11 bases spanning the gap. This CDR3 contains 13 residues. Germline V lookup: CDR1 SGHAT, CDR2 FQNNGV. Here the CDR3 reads CASSRDWEDTQYF. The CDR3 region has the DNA TGTGCCAGCAGCCGGGACTGGGAAGATACGCAGTATTTT.

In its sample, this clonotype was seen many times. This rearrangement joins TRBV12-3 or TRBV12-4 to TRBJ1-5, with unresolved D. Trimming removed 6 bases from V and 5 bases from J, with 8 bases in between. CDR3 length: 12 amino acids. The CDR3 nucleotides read TGTGCCAGCAGCAACCAAGATCAGCCCCAGCATTTT. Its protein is CASSNQDQPQHF.

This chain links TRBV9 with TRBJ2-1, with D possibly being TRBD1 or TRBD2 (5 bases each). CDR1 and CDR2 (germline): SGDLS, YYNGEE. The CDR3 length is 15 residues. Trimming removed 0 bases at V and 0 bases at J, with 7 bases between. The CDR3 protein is CASSVGDVSYNEQFF. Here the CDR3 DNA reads TGTGCCAGCAGCGTAGGGGACGTCTCCTACAATGAGCAGTTCTTC.

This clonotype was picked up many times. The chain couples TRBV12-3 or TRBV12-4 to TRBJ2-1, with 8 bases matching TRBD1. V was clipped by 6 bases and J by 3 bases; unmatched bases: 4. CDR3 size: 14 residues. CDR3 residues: CASSKGQGYNEQFF. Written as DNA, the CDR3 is TGTGCCAGCAGCAAAGGACAGGGCTACAATGAGCAGTTCTTC.

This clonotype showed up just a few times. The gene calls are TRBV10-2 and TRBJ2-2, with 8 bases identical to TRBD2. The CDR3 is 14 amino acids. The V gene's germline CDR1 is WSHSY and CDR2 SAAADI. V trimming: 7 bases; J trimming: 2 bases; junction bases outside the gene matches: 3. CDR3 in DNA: TGCGCCAGCACCGGGACTAGTAACACCGGGGAGCTGTTTTTT. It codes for CASTGTSNTGELFF.

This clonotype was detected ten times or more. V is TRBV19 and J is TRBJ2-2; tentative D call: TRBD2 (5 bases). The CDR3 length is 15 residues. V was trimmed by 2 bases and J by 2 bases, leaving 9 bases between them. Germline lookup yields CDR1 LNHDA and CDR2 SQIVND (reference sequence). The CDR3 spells CASSIPGVNTGELFF. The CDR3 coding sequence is TGTGCCAGTAGTATACCCGGGGTTAACACCGGGGAGCTGTTTTTT.

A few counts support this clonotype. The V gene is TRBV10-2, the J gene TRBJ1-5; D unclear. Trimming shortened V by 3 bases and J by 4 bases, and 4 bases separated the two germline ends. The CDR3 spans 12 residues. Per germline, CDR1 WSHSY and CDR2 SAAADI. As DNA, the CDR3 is TGCGCCAGCAGTGATCCAAATCAGCCCCAGCATTTT. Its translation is CASSDPNQPQHF.

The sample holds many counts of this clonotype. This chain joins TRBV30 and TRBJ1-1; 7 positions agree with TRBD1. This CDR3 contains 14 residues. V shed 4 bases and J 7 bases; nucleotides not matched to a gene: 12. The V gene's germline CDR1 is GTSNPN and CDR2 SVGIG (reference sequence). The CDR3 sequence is CAWTRTGTFSEAFF. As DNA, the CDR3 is TGTGCCTGGACGAGGACAGGAACCTTTAGTGAAGCTTTCTTT.

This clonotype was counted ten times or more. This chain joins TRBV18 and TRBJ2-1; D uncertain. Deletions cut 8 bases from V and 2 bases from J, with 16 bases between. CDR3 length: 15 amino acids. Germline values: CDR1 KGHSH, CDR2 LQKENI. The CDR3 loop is CASATKASPYNEQFF. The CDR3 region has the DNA TGTGCCAGCGCAACAAAGGCATCCCCCTACAATGAGCAGTTCTTC.

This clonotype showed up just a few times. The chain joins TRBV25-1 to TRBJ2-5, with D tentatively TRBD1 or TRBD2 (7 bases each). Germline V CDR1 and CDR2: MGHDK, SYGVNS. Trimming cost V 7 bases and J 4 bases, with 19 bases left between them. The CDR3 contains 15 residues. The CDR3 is CASILRGGGGETQYF. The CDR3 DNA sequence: TGTGCCAGCATCCTCCGGGGAGGGGGCGGAGAGACCCAGTACTTC.

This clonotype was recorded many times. CDR3 nucleotide sequence: TGTGCCAGCAGTCGGGGAGCTAACTATGGCTACACCTTC. Its translation: CASSRGANYGYTF. The chain carries TRBV6-4 and TRBJ1-2; D is unclear. The CDR3 is made up of 13 amino acids. V shed 5 bases and J shed 0 bases, with 7 bases lying between them. CDR1 is MRHNA and CDR2 is SNTAGT in the germline V gene.

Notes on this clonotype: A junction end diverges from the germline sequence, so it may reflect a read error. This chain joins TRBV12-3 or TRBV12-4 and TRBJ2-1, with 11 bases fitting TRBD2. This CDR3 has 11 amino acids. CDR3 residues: CASSPGTSGTF. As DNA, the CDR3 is TGTGCCAGCAGCCCAGGGACTAGCGGAACTTTC.

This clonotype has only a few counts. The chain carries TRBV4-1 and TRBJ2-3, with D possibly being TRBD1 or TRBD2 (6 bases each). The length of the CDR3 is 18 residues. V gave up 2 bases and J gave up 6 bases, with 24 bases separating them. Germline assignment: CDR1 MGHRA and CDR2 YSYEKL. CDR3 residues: CASSQLFKGDSKRDTQYF. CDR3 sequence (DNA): TGCGCCAGCAGCCAACTATTCAAGGGGGACTCAAAGCGTGATACGCAGTATTTT.